A selection of T cell receptor beta chains follows, all from one sample in a study of PD-L1 blockade in urothelial cancer. The repertoire was sequenced with immunoSEQ multiplex PCR; TCRdb's copy has only in-frame clones and lacks some. The sample has some 52,000 clones; 60% to 85% are singletons. The specimen comprised PBMCs, sampled around atezolizumab (anti-PD-L1) treatment. The receptors here all came from a man aged 70-80 years with urothelial cancer. Both conserved end residues are part of each CDR3. D genes are given only for firm matches. The size of a clone is reported for some rows only, either as once, few or many, or as a class for expanded clones.

>.|TRBJ1-2|TRBV4-1|TRBD1
TGCGCCAGCAGCCAAACGACAGGGAGGAACTATGGCTACACCTTC
CASSQTTGRNYGYTF
>few|TRBJ2-3|TRBV28|TRBD2
TGTGCCAGCAGTTCCCCAGGGACTAGCGGTTCGGATACGCAGTATTTT
CASSSPGTSGSDTQYF
>.|TRBJ1-5|TRBV5-5|.
TGTGCCAGCAGCTCTCAGGAACGTAGCAATCAGCCCCAGCATTTT
CASSSQERSNQPQHF
>.|TRBJ2-3|TRBV7-9|TRBD1
TGTGCCAGCAGCCTCGGGACAGGGAGCACAGATACGCAGTATTTT
CASSLGTGSTDTQYF
>.|TRBJ2-3|TRBV5-1|.
TGCGCCAGCAGCTTGGCCCCAGGGGGGCATGGCACAGATACGCAGTATTTT
CASSLAPGGHGTDTQYF
>.|TRBJ1-2|TRBV18|.
TGTGCCAGCCTGCTCGGAGACTATGGCTACACCTTC
CASLLGDYGYTF
>.|TRBJ2-7|TRBV20-1|.
TGCAGTGCTAGCCGTGCCTACGAGCAGTACTTC
CSASRAYEQYF
>.|TRBJ2-5|TRBV11-3|.
TGTGCCAGCAGCTCTACTACCGGGACTTTCAAAGAGACCCAGTACTTC
CASSSTTGTFKETQYF
>.|TRBJ2-7|TRBV4-1|.
TGCGCCAGCAGCCAAGGGGGCAGAAGCCCGCAGTACTTC
CASSQGGRSPQYF
>.|TRBJ1-1|TRBV2|.
TGTGCCAGTACTGCACAGGGTCCCACTGAAGCTTTCTTT
CASTAQGPTEAFF
>.|TRBJ1-5|TRBV28|TRBD1
TGTGCCAGCAGGAAGACAGGGGAGTTTCAGCCCCAGCATTTT
CASRKTGEFQPQHF
>.|TRBJ2-1|TRBV5-1|TRBD2
TGCGCCAGCAGCTTCGGACTAGCGGGAATAGAGCAGTTCTTC
CASSFGLAGIEQFF
>.|TRBJ2-7|TRBV7-9|TRBD1
TGTGCCAGCAGCCTAACAGGGGGGAACCTCGAGCAGTACTTC
CASSLTGGNLEQYF
>.|TRBJ1-2|TRBV10-3|.
TGTGCCATCAGTGAGTCCGGTGGTGTAGAGAACTATGGCTACACCTTC
CAISESGGVENYGYTF
>.|TRBJ1-6|TRBV7-9|TRBD1
TGTGCCAGCAGCTTACATTATAGGACAGGGGGAATTTCACCCCTCCACTTT
CASSLHYRTGGISPLHF
>.|TRBJ2-5|TRBV5-1|TRBD2
TGCGCCAGCAGCTTTAGCGGGAGTTGGCAAGAGACCCAGTACTTC
CASSFSGSWQETQYF
>.|TRBJ1-2|TRBV15|.
TGTGCCACCAGCACAGGGTCCCTTGCCGGCTACACCTTC
CATSTGSLAGYTF
>.|TRBJ2-1|TRBV23-1|TRBD2
TGCGCCAGCAGTCCGCGGGCGGCTCCCGGGACTAGCGGGAGCGACTCCTACAATGAGCAGTTCTTC
CASSPRAAPGTSGSDSYNEQFF
>.|TRBJ1-1|TRBV28|TRBD1
TGTGCCAGCAGTGCAGGGGGCGCGGGATACACTGAAGCTTTCTTT
CASSAGGAGYTEAFF
>.|TRBJ2-3|TRBV19|.
TGTGCCAGTAGTACACGGGGAAGGGATACGCAGTATTTT
CASSTRGRDTQYF
>.|TRBJ1-2|TRBV28|TRBD1
TGTGCCAGCACCCTGACAGGGGTATCCCATGGCTACACCTTC
CASTLTGVSHGYTF
>.|TRBJ1-2|TRBV19|.
TGTGCCAGTAGTAAGGAGGACTATGGCTACACCTTC
CASSKEDYGYTF
>.|TRBJ1-2|TRBV5-6|.
TGTGCCAGCAGCTTGATGACAGGAGCTAACTATGGCTACACCTTC
CASSLMTGANYGYTF
>.|TRBJ2-7|TRBV18|TRBD1
TGTGCCAGCTCACCGGGGACAGGGGAGTTCGAGCAGTACTTC
CASSPGTGEFEQYF
>.|TRBJ1-5|TRBV7-8|.
TGTGCCAGCAGCTTAGCCTTGACAGGAAATCAGCCCCAGCATTTT
CASSLALTGNQPQHF
>.|TRBJ2-5|TRBV7-2|.
TGTGCCAGCAGCTTAGGGCCACAGGCAGGCGAGACCCAGTACTTC
CASSLGPQAGETQYF
>.|TRBJ1-1|TRBV6-5|TRBD1
TGTGCCAGCAGGGACAGGGGGACGAACACTGAAGCTTTCTTT
CASRDRGTNTEAFF
>.|TRBJ1-2|TRBV5-6|.
TGTGCCAGCAGCGCGACAGGAACCAGGGTCTATGGCTACACCTTC
CASSATGTRVYGYTF
>few|TRBJ1-2|TRBV7-2|TRBD1
TGTGCCAGCAGCGAGAGGGTTGACAGGGGAGTGTGTGGCTACACCTTC
CASSERVDRGVCGYTF
>.|TRBJ2-1|TRBV14|.
TGTGCCAGCAGCCATCGACCGTTTTTGCGGGGTGGGCCTAATGAGCAGTTCTTC
CASSHRPFLRGGPNEQFF
>.|TRBJ2-7|TRBV5-4|.
TGTGCCAGCAGTCGTGACAGATCCTACGAGCAGTACTTC
CASSRDRSYEQYF
>.|TRBJ1-6|TRBV30|.
TGTGCCTGGAATAGTCAGGGGTCGGGTTCACCCCTCCACTTT
CAWNSQGSGSPLHF
>few|TRBJ1-2|TRBV4-3|.
TGCGCCAGCACCCCCTCGGAGGGTACTAACTATGGCTACACCTTC
CASTPSEGTNYGYTF
>.|TRBJ2-6|TRBV7-6|.
TGTGCCAGCAGCTTCATGCGACAGCCCTCTGGGGCCAACGTCCTGACTTTC
CASSFMRQPSGANVLTF
>.|TRBJ2-7|TRBV5-6|.
TGTGCCAGCAGCCTTAGACAGGGGCTAGCGGAGTTCTACGAGCAGTACTTC
CASSLRQGLAEFYEQYF
>.|TRBJ2-1|TRBV4-2|.
TGTGCCAGCAGCCAATCGGGTAGACTAGCCTACAATGAGCAGTTCTTC
CASSQSGRLAYNEQFF
>.|TRBJ1-2|TRBV10-3|TRBD1
TGTGCCATCGCGACTGGGACAGGATCTTCCTTTAACTATGGCTACACCTTC
CAIATGTGSSFNYGYTF
>.|TRBJ2-7|TRBV18|TRBD2
TGTGCCAGCTCACAGCGGGGGCCTCCCTACGAGCAGTACTTC
CASSQRGPPYEQYF
>.|TRBJ1-1|TRBV29-1|TRBD1
TGCAGCGTTGACCCAGTGGGACAGGGGGCGTTGGGGGCTTTCTTT
CSVDPVGQGALGAFF
>.|TRBJ1-5|TRBV27|TRBD1
TGTGCCAGCTCCTCCGGGACAGGGATAAAGCCCCAGCATTTT
CASSSGTGIKPQHF
>once|TRBJ2-2|TRBV5-1|TRBD1
TGCGCCAACACCCCGGGACAGTTGAACACCGGGGAGCTGTTTTTT
CANTPGQLNTGELFF
>.|TRBJ2-5|TRBV5-4|TRBD1
TGTGCCAGCAGCACTGACAGGGTGGAGGATGAGACCCAGTACTTC
CASSTDRVEDETQYF
>.|TRBJ2-3|TRBV6-4|.
TGTGCCAGCAGGATGTCAGGGATTCCCGGTGGCACAGATACGCAGTATTTT
CASRMSGIPGGTDTQYF
>.|TRBJ1-4|TRBV11-3|.
TGTGCCAGCAGCTTAAGCCCTTACCCATTT
CASSLSPYPF
>.|TRBJ2-4|TRBV5-4|TRBD2
TGTGCCAGCAGCTTGGCCGGGGGGAGAGCCAAAAACATTCAGTACTTC
CASSLAGGRAKNIQYF
>.|TRBJ2-7|TRBV7-2|TRBD1
TGTGCCAGCAGTTATACGGGGACAGGCTCCTACGAGCAGTACTTC
CASSYTGTGSYEQYF
>once|TRBJ1-2|TRBV5-5|.
TGTGCCAGCAGCTTAAGTTCTACTAACTATGGCTACACCTTC
CASSLSSTNYGYTF
>.|TRBJ1-1|TRBV6-5|.
TGTGCCAGCAGCCCCAGCGACAGGCTTCGCTCTGAAGCTTTCTTT
CASSPSDRLRSEAFF
>.|TRBJ2-5|TRBV6-1|TRBD2
TGTGCCAGCAGGCGCCGTCCTAGCGGGACGGAGACCCAGTACTTC
CASRRRPSGTETQYF